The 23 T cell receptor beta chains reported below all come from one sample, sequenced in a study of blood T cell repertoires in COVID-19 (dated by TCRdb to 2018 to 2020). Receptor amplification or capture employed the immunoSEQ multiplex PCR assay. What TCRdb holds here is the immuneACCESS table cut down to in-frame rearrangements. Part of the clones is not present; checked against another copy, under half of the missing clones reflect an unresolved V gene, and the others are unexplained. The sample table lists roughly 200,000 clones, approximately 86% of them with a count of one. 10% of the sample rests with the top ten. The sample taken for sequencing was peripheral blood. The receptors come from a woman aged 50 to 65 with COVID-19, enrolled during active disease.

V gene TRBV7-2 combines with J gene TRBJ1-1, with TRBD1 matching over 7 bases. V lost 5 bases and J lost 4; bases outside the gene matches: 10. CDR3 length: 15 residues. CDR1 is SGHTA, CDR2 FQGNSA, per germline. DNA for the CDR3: TGTGCCAGCAGCGAACAGGGGCTTAGGTCCACTGAAGCTTTCTTT. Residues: CASSEQGLRSTEAFF.

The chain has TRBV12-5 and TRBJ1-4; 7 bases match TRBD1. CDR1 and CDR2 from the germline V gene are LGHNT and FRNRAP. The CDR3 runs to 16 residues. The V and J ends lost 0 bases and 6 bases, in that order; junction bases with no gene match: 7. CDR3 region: CASGLVLSRGDEKLFF. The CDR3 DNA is TGTGCTAGTGGTTTGGTACTGTCCAGGGGGGATGAAAAACTGTTTTTT.

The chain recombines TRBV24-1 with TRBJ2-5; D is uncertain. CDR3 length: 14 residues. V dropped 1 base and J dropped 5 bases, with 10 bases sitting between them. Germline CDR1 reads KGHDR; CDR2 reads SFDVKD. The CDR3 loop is CATSDFSTGETQYF. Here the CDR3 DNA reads TGTGCCACCAGTGATTTCTCGACGGGTGAGACCCAGTACTTC.

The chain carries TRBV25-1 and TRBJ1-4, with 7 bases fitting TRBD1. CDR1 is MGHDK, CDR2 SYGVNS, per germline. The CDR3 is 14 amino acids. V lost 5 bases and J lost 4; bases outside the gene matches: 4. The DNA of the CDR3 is TGTGCCAGCAGTTACAGGGGCGGTAATGAAAAACTGTTTTTT. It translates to CASSYRGGNEKLFF.

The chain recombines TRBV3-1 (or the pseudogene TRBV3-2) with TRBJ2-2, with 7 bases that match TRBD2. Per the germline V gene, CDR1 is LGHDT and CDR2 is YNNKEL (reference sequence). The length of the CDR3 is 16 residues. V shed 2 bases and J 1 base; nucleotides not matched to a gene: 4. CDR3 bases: TGTGCCAGCAGCCAATTTGGCGGGGGGAACACCGGGGAGCTGTTTTTT. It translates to CASSQFGGGNTGELFF.

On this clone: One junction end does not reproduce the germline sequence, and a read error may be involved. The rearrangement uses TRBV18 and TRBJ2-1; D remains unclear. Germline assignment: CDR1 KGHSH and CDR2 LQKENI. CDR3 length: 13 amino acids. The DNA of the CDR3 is TGTGCCAGCTCGAGCGCAGTCTACAATGAGCGGTTCTTC. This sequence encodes CASSSAVYNERFF.

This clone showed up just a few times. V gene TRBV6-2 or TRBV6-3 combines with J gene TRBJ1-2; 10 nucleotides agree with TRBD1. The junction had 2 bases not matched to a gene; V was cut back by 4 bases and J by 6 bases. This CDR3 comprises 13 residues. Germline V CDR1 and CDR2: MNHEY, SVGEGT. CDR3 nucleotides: TGTGCCAGCAGTTCGGACAGGGGGAATGGCTACACCTTC. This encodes CASSSDRGNGYTF.

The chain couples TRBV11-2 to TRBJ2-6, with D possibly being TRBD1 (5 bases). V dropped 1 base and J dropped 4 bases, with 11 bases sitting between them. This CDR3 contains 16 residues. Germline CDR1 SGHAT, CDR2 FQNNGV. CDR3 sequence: CASSLALGRGANVLTF. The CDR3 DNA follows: TGTGCCAGCAGCTTAGCGCTGGGGCGCGGGGCCAACGTCCTGACTTTC. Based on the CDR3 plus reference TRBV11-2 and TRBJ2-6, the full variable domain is EAGVAQSPRYKIIEKRQSVAFWCNPISGHATLYWYQQILGQGPKLLIQFQNNGVVDDSQLPKDRFSAERLKGVDSTLKIQPAKLEDSAVYLCASSLALGRGANVLTFGAGSRLTVL.

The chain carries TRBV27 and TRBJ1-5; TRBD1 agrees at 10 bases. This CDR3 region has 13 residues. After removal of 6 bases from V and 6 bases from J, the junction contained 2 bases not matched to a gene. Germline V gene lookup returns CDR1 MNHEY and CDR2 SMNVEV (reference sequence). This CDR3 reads CASRTGGGQPQHF. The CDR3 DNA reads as TGTGCCAGCAGGACAGGGGGCGGTCAGCCCCAGCATTTT.

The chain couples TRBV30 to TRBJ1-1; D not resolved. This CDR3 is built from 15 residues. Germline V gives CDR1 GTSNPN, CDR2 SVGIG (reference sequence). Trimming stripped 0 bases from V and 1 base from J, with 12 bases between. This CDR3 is CAWSVGDTTNTEAFF. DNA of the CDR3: TGTGCCTGGAGTGTGGGAGACACTACGAACACTGAAGCTTTCTTT.

The CDR3 coding sequence is TGTGCCAGCAGCACTACACAGGGAAGCGGGGGAAAACTGTTTTTT. It translates to CASSTTQGSGGKLFF. This rearrangement joins TRBV11-3 to TRBJ1-4; TRBD1 might be the D (6 bases). With 5 bases removed from V and 10 bases from J, the gap between germline ends came to 20 bases. Germline-derived CDR1 and CDR2 are SGHNT and YENEEA. CDR3 size: 15 residues.

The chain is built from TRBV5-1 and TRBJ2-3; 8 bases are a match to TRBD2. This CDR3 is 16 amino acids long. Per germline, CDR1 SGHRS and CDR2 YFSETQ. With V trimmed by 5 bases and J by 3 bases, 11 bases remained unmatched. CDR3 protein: CASSFDRSGGTDTQYF. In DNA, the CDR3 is TGCGCCAGCAGTTTCGACAGGTCGGGGGGGACAGATACGCAGTATTTT.

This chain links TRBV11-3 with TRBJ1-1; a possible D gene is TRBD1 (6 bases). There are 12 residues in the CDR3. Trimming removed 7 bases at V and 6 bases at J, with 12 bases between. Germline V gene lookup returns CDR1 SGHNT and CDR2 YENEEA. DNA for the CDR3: TGTGCCAGCACCTTGAAGGGGGCTGAAGCTTTCTTT. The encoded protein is CASTLKGAEAFF.

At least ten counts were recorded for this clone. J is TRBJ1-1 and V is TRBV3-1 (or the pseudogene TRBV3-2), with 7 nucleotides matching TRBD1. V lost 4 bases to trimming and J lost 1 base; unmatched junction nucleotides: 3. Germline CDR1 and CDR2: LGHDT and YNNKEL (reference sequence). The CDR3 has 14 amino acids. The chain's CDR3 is CASSPTGANTEAFF. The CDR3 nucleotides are TGTGCCAGCAGCCCAACAGGGGCGAACACTGAAGCTTTCTTT.

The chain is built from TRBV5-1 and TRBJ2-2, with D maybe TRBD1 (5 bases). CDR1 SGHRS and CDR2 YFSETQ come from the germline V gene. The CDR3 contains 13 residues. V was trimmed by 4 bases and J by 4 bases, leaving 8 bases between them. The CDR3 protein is CASSEGVTGELFF. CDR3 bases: TGCGCCAGCAGCGAAGGGGTCACCGGGGAGCTGTTTTTT.

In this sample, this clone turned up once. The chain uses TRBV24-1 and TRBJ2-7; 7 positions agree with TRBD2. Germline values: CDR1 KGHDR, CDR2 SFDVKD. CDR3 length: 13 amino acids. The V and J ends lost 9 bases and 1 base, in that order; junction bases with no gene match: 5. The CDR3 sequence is CATFFGGSYEQYV. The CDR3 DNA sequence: TGTGCCACCTTTTTCGGGGGGTCCTACGAGCAGTACGTC.

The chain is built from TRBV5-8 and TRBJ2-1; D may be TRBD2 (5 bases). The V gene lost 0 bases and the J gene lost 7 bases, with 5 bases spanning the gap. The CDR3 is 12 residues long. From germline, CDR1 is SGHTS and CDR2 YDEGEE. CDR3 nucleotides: TGTGCCAGCAGCTTGGAGCGGAATGAGCAGTTCTTC. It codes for CASSLERNEQFF.

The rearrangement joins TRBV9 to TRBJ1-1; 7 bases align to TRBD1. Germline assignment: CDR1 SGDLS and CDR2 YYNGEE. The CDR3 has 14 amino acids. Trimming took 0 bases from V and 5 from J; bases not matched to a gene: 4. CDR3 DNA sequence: TGTGCCAGCAGCGTAGAAGGGGGCGCAACTGAAGCTTTCTTT. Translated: CASSVEGGATEAFF.

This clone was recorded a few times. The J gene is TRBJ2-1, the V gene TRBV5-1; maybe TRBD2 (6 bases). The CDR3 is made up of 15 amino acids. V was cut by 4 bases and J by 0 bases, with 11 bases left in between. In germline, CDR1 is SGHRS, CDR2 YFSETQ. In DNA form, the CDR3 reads TGCGCCAGCAGCGTTGGGGGGAGCTCCTACAATGAGCAGTTCTTC. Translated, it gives CASSVGGSSYNEQFF.

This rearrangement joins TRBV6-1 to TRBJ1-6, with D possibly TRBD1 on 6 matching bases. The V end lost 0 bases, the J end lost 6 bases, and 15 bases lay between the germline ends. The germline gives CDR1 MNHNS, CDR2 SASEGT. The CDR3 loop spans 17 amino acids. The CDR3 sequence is CASSEALQDRFNSPLHF. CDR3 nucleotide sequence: TGTGCCAGCAGTGAAGCGTTACAAGACAGGTTTAATTCACCCCTCCACTTT.

The CDR3 region is CASTSKGGIPYEQYF. Here the CDR3 DNA reads TGTGCCAGCACCTCTAAGGGCGGGATCCCCTACGAGCAGTACTTC. The chain joins TRBV7-9 to TRBJ2-7; a possible D gene is TRBD2 (6 bases). The CDR3 covers 15 residues. The V gene lost 7 bases and the J gene lost 2 bases, with 18 bases spanning the gap. The germline V gene has CDR1 SEHNR and CDR2 FQNEAQ (reference sequence).

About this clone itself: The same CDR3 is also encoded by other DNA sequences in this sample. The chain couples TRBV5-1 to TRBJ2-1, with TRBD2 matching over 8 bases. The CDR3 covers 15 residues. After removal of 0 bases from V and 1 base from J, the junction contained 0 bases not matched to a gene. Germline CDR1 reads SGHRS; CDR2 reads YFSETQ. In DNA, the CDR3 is TGCGCCAGCAGCTTGGGCGGGGGGTCCTACAATGAGCAGTTCTTC. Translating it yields CASSLGGGSYNEQFF.

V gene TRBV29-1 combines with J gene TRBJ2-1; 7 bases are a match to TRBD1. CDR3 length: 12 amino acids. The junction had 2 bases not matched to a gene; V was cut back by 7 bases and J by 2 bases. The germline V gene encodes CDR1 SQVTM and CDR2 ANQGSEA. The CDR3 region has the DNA TGCAGCGGGGGACAGCCCTACAATGAGCAGTTCTTC. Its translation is CSGGQPYNEQFF.